These T cell receptor beta chains were read from a single sample in a study of cytomegalovirus exposure and HLA in healthy donors. Repertoires were generated with immunoSEQ multiplex PCR, while TCRdb's copy carries only in-frame clones and drops some. This sample carries under 200,000 clones, roughly 71% of them seen once, and the ten largest clones take 7.4%. Sample: PBMCs. The receptors stem from a male donor in good health and CMV-seropositive. Both conserved end residues are part of each CDR3. D genes are given only for firm matches. The size entry is marked missing in some rows and otherwise reads once, few, many or a size class.

len,v_gene,abundance,d_gene,j_gene,CDR3aa,CDR3nt
17,TRBV27,.,TRBD1,TRBJ2-7,CASSLRPSTGVSYEQYF,TGTGCCAGCAGTCTAAGGCCCTCGACAGGGGTGAGCTACGAGCAGTACTTC
15,TRBV15,.,.,TRBJ2-6,CATSPTGSGANVLTF,TGTGCCACCAGCCCTACAGGAAGTGGGGCCAACGTCCTGACTTTC
13,TRBV6-5,once,.,TRBJ2-1,CASSKERDNEQFF,TGTGCCAGCAGTAAAGAGAGGGACAATGAGCAGTTCTTC
17,TRBV30,.,TRBD2,TRBJ2-1,CAWESGTSGMRLDEQFF,TGTGCCTGGGAGTCCGGGACTAGCGGTATGAGATTAGATGAGCAGTTCTTC
18,TRBV29-1,.,TRBD2,TRBJ2-5,CSVVPGLAGGTRQETQYF,TGCAGCGTTGTGCCGGGACTAGCGGGGGGGACACGCCAAGAGACCCAGTACTTC
14,TRBV6-1,.,.,TRBJ1-5,CASSPDRSNQPQHF,TGTGCCAGCAGTCCCGACAGGAGCAATCAGCCCCAGCATTTT
13,TRBV30,.,.,TRBJ1-1,CAWTRGENTEAFF,TGTGCCTGGACCAGGGGTGAGAACACTGAAGCTTTCTTT
14,TRBV7-9,.,TRBD2,TRBJ2-7,CSSRPGRAGGEQYF,TGTTCCAGCAGACCCGGACGTGCCGGGGGGGAGCAGTACTTC
14,TRBV5-6,few,.,TRBJ2-2,CASSWGDYTGELFF,TGTGCCAGCAGCTGGGGAGATTATACCGGGGAGCTGTTTTTT
13,TRBV29-1,once,.,TRBJ2-1,CSGTGGQRNEQFF,TGCAGCGGAACGGGGGGCCAGCGGAATGAGCAGTTCTTC
18,TRBV5-5,.,.,TRBJ1-5,CASSPSPFTKLGNQPQHF,TGTGCCAGCAGCCCCAGCCCATTCACTAAGCTTGGCAATCAGCCCCAGCATTTT
14,TRBV7-9,.,TRBD1,TRBJ2-5,CASSLGGGGETQYF,TGTGCCAGCAGCTTAGGAGGGGGCGGGGAGACCCAGTACTTC
14,TRBV30,.,.,TRBJ1-1,CAWSVLGLNTEAFF,TGTGCCTGGAGTGTTCTCGGGTTGAACACTGAAGCTTTCTTT
19,TRBV10-2,.,TRBD1,TRBJ1-1,CASVDDRGRGHTRNTEAFF,TGCGCCAGCGTTGATGACAGGGGACGTGGCCATACTAGGAACACTGAAGCTTTCTTT
13,TRBV5-1,.,.,TRBJ2-7,CASSLVGSYEQYF,TGCGCCAGCAGCTTGGTTGGCAGCTACGAGCAGTACTTC
17,TRBV11-2,.,.,TRBJ2-7,CASSLGKGGPLSYEQYF,TGTGCCAGCAGCTTAGGTAAAGGGGGTCCGCTTTCCTACGAGCAGTACTTC
15,TRBV5-1,.,.,TRBJ1-3,CASSLDASPGNTIYF,TGCGCCAGCAGCTTGGATGCGTCTCCTGGAAACACCATATATTTT
12,TRBV30,few,.,TRBJ1-1,CACSREPYQAFF,TGTGCCTGCAGTCGGGAGCCCTATCAAGCTTTCTTT
15,TRBV4-2,few,.,TRBJ1-1,CASSQVAGGRTEAFF,TGTGCCAGCAGCCAAGTCGCGGGCGGGAGGACTGAAGCTTTCTTT
11,TRBV20-1,.,.,TRBJ2-3,CSASGTDTQYF,TGCAGTGCTAGCGGGACAGATACGCAGTATTTT